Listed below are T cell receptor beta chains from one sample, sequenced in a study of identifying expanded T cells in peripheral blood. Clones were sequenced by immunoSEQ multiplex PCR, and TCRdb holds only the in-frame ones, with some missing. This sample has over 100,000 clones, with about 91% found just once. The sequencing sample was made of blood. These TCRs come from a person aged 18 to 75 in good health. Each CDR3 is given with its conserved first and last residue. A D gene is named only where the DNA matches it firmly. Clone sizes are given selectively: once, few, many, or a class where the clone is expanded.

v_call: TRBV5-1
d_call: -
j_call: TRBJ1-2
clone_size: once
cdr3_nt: TGCGCCAGCAGTCCGGACACGAACTATGGCTACACCTTC
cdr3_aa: CASSPDTNYGYTF

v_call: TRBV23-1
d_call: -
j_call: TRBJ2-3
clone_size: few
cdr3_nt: TGCGCCAGCAGTCAATATCGGGCTCGAGATACGCAGTATTTT
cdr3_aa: CASSQYRARDTQYF

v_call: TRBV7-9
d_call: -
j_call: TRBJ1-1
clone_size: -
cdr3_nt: TGTGCCAGCAGCTTAGCCGAGATAGCTGAAGCTTTCTTT
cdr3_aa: CASSLAEIAEAFF

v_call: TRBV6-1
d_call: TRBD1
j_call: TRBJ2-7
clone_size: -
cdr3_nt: TGTGCCAGCAGTGAAGGGGGACAGGGCCATGAGCAGTACTTC
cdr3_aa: CASSEGGQGHEQYF

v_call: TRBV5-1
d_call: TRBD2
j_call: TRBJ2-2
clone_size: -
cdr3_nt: TGCGCCAGCAGCCGGTGGGGGTCCGGGACTAGCGGGAAAGGCGGGGAGCTGTTTTTT
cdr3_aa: CASSRWGSGTSGKGGELFF

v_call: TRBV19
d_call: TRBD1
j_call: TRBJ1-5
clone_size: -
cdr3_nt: TGTGCCAGTAGTATTGGACCGGGACAGGGTGGCTATAGCAATCAGCCCCAGCATTTT
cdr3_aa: CASSIGPGQGGYSNQPQHF

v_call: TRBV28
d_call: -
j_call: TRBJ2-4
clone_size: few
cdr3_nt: TGTGCCAGCAGTTTAGGAGCCAGCGAGACTCTAGCCAAAAACATTCAGTACTTC
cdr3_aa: CASSLGASETLAKNIQYF

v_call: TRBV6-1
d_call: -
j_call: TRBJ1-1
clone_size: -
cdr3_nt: TGTGCCAGCAGTGAAGCGTTGGGGGGCACTGAAGCTTTCTTT
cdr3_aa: CASSEALGGTEAFF

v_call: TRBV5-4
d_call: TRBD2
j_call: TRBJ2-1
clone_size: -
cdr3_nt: TGTGCCAGCACCTTCAGCGGGAGGTACAATGAGCAGTTCTTC
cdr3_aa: CASTFSGRYNEQFF

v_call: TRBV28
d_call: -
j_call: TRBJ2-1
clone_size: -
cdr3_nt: TGTGCCAGCAGTTTACAGGGGTCGGTGAGGAATGAGCAGTTCTTC
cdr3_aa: CASSLQGSVRNEQFF

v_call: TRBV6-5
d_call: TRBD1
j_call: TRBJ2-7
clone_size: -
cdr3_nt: TGTGCCAGCAGTCCGGGACAGTCGCGGGAGCAGTACTTC
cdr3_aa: CASSPGQSREQYF

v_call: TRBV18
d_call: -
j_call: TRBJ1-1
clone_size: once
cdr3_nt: TGTGCCAGCTCACAGTTGGCAGGGGCGGGGAACACTGAAGCTTTCTTT
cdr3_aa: CASSQLAGAGNTEAFF

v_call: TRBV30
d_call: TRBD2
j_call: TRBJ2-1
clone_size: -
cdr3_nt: TGTGCCTGGAGTGCCCTAGCGGGGGGGGGAAGAAATGAGCAGTTCTTC
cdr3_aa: CAWSALAGGGRNEQFF

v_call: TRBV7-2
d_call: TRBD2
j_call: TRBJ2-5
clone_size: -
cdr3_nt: TGTGCCAGCAGCTTAGAACGGGGGGGTCTAGAGACCCAGTACTTC
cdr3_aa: CASSLERGGLETQYF

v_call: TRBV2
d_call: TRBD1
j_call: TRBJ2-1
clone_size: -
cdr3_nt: TGTGCCAGCAGTTCCGGGACAGGGTTGAAAAATGAGCAGTTCTTC
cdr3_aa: CASSSGTGLKNEQFF

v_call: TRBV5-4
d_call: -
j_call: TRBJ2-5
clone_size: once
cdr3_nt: TGTGCCAGCTCCGGACCTTTGGGAGAGACCCAGTACTTC
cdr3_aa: CASSGPLGETQYF

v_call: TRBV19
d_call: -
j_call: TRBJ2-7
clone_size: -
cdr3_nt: TGTGCCAGTAGTCACCCTGGAAGCCGCTTCTACGAGCAGTACTTC
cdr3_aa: CASSHPGSRFYEQYF

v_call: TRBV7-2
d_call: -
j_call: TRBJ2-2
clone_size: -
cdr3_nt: TGTGCCAGCAGCCTCCTGGGCGTGAACACCGGGGAGCTGTTTTTT
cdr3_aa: CASSLLGVNTGELFF

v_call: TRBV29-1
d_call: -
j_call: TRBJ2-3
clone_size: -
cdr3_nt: TGCAGCGTTGAGGGGGGGGCTGGCGATACGCAGTATTTT
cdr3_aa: CSVEGGAGDTQYF

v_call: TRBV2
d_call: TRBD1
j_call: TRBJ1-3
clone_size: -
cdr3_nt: TGTGCCAGCAGAAAAACAGGGGCGTACTCTGGAAACACCATATATTTT
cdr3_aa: CASRKTGAYSGNTIYF

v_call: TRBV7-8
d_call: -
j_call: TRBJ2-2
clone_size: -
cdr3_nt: TGTGCCAGCCTCTCGGGGACAACCTACACCGGGGAGCTGTTTTTT
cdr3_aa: CASLSGTTYTGELFF

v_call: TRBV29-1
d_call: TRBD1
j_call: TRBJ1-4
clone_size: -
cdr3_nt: TGCAGCGTTGGGGCCGGGACAGTTGGGGAAAAACTGTTTTTT
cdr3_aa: CSVGAGTVGEKLFF

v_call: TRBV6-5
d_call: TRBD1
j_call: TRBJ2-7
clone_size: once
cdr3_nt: TGTGCCAGCAGTTACTGGGACAGGGACCACGAGCAGTACTTC
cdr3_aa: CASSYWDRDHEQYF

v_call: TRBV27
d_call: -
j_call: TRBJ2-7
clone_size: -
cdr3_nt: TGTGCCAGCAGTCCCCGCTCCTACGAGCAGTACTTC
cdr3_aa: CASSPRSYEQYF

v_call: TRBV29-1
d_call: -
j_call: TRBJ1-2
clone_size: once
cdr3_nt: TGCAGCGCTAGGGGCTATGGCTACACCTTC
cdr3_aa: CSARGYGYTF

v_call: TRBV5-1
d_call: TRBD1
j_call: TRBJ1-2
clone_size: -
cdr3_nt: TGCGCCAGCAGCTCCAGACAGGGGGCGGGTGGCTACACCTTC
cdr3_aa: CASSSRQGAGGYTF

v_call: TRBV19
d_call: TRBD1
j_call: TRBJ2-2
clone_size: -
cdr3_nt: TGTGCCAGTAGGCATAAACAGGGGGCTGCCACCGGGGAGCTGTTTTTT
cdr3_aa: CASRHKQGAATGELFF

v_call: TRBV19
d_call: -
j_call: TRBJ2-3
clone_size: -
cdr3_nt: TGTGCCAGTAAATTCAGAAATCCTAGCACAGATACGCAGTATTTT
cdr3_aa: CASKFRNPSTDTQYF

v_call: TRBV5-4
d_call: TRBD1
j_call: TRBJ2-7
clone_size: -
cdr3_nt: TGTGCCAGCAGCTTCTCAGGGGGCGTCAACGAGCAGTACTTC
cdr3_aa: CASSFSGGVNEQYF

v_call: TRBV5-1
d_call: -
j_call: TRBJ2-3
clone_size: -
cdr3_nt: TGCGCCAGCAGCTTCCTGGTCGAAGATACGCAGTATTTT
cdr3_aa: CASSFLVEDTQYF

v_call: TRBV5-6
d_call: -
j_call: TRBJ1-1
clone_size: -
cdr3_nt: TGTGCCAGCAGCTCGATGACAGTGAACACTGAAGCTTTCTTT
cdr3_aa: CASSSMTVNTEAFF

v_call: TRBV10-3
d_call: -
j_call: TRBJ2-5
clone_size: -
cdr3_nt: TGTGCCACCTCCACATCGCAGGAGACCCAGTACTTC
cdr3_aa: CATSTSQETQYF

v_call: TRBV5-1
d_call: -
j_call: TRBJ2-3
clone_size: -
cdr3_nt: TGCGCCAGCAGTCCCGGGGGCACAGATACGCAGTATTTT
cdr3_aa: CASSPGGTDTQYF

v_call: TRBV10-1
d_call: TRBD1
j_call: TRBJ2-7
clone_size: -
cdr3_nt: TGCGCCAGCAGTGAAGGGACAGGGGGCATAATATCCCAACAGTACTTC
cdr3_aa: CASSEGTGGIISQQYF

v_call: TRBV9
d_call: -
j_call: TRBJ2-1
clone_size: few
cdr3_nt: TGTGCCAGCAGCGTAGATATAGCGCCGTACAATGAGCAGTTCTTC
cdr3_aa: CASSVDIAPYNEQFF

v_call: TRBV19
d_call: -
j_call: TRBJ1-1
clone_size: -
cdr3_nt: TGTGCCAGTACCCCCTTAGGGGCAGAGAACACTGAAGCTTTCTTT
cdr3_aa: CASTPLGAENTEAFF

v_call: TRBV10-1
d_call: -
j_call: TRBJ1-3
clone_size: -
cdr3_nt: TGCGCCAGCAGTGATGGGAGCTCTGGAAACACCATATATTTT
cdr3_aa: CASSDGSSGNTIYF

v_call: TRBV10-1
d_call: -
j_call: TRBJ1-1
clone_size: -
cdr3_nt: TGCGCCAGCAGTGTGGCAGGGGCCACTGAAGCTTTCTTT
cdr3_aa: CASSVAGATEAFF

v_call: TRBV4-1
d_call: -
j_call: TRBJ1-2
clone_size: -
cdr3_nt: TGCGCCAGCAGCCAAGATGGGGTGGATGGCTACACCTTC
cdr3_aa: CASSQDGVDGYTF

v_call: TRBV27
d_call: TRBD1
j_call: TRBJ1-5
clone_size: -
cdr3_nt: TGTGCCAGCAGTCCCATGGACAGGGGGAATCAGCCCCAGCATTTT
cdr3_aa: CASSPMDRGNQPQHF

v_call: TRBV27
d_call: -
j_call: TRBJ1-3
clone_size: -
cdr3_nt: TGTGCCAGCAGTTTATCGGGGGGGTTTGGAAACACCATATATTTT
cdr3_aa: CASSLSGGFGNTIYF

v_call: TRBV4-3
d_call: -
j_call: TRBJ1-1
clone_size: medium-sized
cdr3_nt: TGCGCCAGCAGCCAATTAGGGGACTTAGCTTTCTTT
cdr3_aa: CASSQLGDLAFF

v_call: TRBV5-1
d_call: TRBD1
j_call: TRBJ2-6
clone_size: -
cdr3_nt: TGCGCCAGCAGCTCACAACAGGGGGCTGGGGCCAACGTCCTGACTTTC
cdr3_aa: CASSSQQGAGANVLTF

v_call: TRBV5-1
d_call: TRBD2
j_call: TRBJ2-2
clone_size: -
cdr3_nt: TGCGCCAGCAGCTTGCTAGCGGGAGGGCCCTCGTCCGGGGAGCTGTTTTTT
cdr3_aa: CASSLLAGGPSSGELFF